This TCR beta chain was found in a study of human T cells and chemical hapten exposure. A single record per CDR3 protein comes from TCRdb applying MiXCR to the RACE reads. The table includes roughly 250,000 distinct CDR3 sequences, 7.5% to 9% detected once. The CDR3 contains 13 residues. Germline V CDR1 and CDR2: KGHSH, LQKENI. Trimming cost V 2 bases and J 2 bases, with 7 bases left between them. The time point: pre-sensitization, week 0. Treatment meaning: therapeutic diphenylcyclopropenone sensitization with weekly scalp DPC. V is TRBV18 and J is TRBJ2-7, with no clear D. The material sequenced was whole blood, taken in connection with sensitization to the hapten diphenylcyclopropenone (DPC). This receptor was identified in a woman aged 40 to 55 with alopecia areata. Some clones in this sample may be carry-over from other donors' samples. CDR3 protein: CASSPSTTYEQYF. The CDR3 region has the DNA TGTGCCAGCTCACCAAGCACCACCTACGAGCAGTACTTC.